These 3 T cell receptor beta chains were all obtained from the same sample, sequenced in a study of blood T cell repertoires in COVID-19. Here immunoSEQ multiplex PCR was the method, and the copy in TCRdb shows in-frame clones only, minus some. Of approximately 320,000 clones listed, 80% to 90% are singletons. Input material: PBMCs or T cells enriched from blood (not recorded which). All receptors come from a woman aged 18-30 years who had recovered from COVID-19.

The CDR3 reads CASSLVGRVGDTQYF. The CDR3 DNA sequence: TGTGCCAGCAGCTTAGTCGGCAGGGTAGGTGATACGCAGTATTTT. This sequence joins TRBV7-9 and TRBJ2-3; tentatively, D is TRBD1 (5 bases). V was clipped by 1 base and J by 6 bases, with 14 bases between them. The CDR3 covers 15 residues. Per germline, CDR1 SEHNR and CDR2 FQNEAQ (reference sequence).

This clone came up a few times. The chain is built from TRBV19 and TRBJ2-4; TRBD2 is a possible D gene (5 bases). Trimming removed 4 bases from V and 0 bases from J, with 7 bases in between. From germline, CDR1 is LNHDA and CDR2 SQIVND (reference sequence). This CDR3 has 14 residues. CDR3 DNA: TGTGCCAGTAGTAGCGGGCTAGCCAAAAACATTCAGTACTTC. Its translation is CASSSGLAKNIQYF.

V is TRBV9 and J is TRBJ1-2; D is unresolved. The CDR3 is 14 amino acids. Germline-derived CDR1 and CDR2 are SGDLS and YYNGEE. V lost 4 bases and J lost 5, with 15 bases in between. CDR3: CASSLRGRAYGYTF. The CDR3 bases are TGTGCCAGCAGCCTGCGCGGCAGAGCGTATGGCTACACCTTC.